Listed below are T cell receptor beta chains from one sample, sequenced in a study of shared clonotypes between healthy human individuals. Only in-frame clones appear in the TCRdb table, and some are missing; sequencing was by immunoSEQ multiplex PCR. Among more than 1.2 million clones listed, 98% were seen once. The sequenced sample was naive CD4+ T cells sorted from blood. Receptors originate from a man aged 25-45 years in good health. Each CDR3 is given with its conserved first and last residue. D genes are given only for firm matches. Size is stated for part of the rows, as once, few or many counts, or as a class when the clone is expanded.

>-|TRBD2|TRBJ2-2|TRBV14
TGTGCCAGCAGCCAAAGACTAGCGGGAGTTTTTAACACCGGGGAGCTGTTTTTT
CASSQRLAGVFNTGELFF
>-|-|TRBJ1-4|TRBV30
TGTGCCTGGGGTGGGGTTGAAAAACTGTTTTTT
CAWGGVEKLFF
>-|-|TRBJ1-1|TRBV10-1
TGCGCCAGCACCGACGGGGGAGTGGGCACTGAAGCTTTCTTT
CASTDGGVGTEAFF
>-|TRBD1|TRBJ1-4|TRBV4-3
TGCGCCAGCAGCCAAGACAGGGGGGACAGGGGTAATGAAAAACTGTTTTTT
CASSQDRGDRGNEKLFF
>once|-|TRBJ2-3|TRBV18
TGTGCCAGCTCACCCGGTTTGGTAGATACGCAGTATTTT
CASSPGLVDTQYF
>-|-|TRBJ2-5|TRBV7-2
TGTGCCAGCAGCCGGGGACGGGTAGAGACCCAGTACTTC
CASSRGRVETQYF
>-|TRBD1|TRBJ2-1|TRBV6-5
TGTGCCAGCAGCCCCGGGACAGGGGAGCAGTTCTTC
CASSPGTGEQFF
>-|-|TRBJ2-7|TRBV7-8
TGTGCCAGCAGCTTCGTGGGATTCGAGCAGTACTTC
CASSFVGFEQYF
>-|-|TRBJ1-5|TRBV2
TGTGCCAGCAGTTCACAGGGTCCCAATCAGCCCCAGCATTTT
CASSSQGPNQPQHF
>-|TRBD2|TRBJ2-7|TRBV5-4
TGTGCCAGCAGCGACCCCTCTAGCGGGAGTTACGAGCAGTACTTC
CASSDPSSGSYEQYF